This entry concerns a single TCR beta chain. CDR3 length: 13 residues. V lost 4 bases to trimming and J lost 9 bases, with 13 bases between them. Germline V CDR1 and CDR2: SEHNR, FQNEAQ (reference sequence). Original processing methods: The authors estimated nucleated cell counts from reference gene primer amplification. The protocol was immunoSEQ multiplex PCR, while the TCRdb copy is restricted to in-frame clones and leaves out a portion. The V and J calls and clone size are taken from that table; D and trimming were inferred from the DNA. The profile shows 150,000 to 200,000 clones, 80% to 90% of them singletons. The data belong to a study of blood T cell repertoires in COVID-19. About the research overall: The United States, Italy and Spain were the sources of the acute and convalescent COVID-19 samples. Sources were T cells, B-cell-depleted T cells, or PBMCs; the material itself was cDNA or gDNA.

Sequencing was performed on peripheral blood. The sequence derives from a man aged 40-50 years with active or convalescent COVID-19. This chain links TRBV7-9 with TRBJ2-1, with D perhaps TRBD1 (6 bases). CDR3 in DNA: TGTGCCAGCAGCTACAGGGTTCTCGGTGAGCAGTTCTTC. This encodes CASSYRVLGEQFF.